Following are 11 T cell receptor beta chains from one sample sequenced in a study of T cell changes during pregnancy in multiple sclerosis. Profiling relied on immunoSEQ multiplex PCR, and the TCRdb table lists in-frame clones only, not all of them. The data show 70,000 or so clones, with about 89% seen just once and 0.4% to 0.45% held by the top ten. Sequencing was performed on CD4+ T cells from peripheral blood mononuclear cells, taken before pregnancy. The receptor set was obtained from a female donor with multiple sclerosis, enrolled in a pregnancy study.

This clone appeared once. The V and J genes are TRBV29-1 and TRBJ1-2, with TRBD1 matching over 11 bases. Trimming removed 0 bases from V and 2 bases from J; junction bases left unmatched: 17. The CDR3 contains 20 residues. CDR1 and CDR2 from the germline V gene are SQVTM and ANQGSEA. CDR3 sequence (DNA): TGCAGCGTTGAAGACCGTCAGAGGACAGGGGGCTTAAGGATGAACTATGGCTACACCTTC. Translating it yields CSVEDRQRTGGLRMNYGYTF.

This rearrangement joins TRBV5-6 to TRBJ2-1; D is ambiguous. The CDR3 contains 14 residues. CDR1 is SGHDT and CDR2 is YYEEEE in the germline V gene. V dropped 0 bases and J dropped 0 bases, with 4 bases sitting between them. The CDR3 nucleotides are TGTGCCAGCAGCTTGGACAGCTCCTACAATGAGCAGTTCTTC. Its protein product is CASSLDSSYNEQFF.

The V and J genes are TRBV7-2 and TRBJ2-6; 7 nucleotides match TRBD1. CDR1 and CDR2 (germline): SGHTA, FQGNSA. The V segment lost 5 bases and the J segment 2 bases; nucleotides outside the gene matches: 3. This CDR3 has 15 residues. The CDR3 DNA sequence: TGTGCCAGCAGCCCGACAGGGACTGGGGCCAACGTCCTGACTTTC. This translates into CASSPTGTGANVLTF.

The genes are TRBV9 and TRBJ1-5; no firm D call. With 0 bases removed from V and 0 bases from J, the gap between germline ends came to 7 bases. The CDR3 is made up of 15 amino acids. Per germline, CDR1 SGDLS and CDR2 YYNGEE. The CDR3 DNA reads TGTGCCAGCAGCGTAGACAGCAGTAGCAATCAGCCCCAGCATTTT. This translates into CASSVDSSSNQPQHF.

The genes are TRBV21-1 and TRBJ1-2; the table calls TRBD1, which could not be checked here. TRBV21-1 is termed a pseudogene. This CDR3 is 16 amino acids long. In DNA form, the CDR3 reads TGTGCCAGCAGCTCAACTAGGACAGGGTCAACCTATGGCTACACCTTC. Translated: CASSSTRTGSTYGYTF.

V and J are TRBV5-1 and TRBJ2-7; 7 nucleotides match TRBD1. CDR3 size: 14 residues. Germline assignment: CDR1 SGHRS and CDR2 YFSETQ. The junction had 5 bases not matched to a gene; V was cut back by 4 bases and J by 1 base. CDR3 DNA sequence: TGCGCCAGCAGCCCGGACAGGATGTCCTACGAGCAGTACTTC. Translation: CASSPDRMSYEQYF.

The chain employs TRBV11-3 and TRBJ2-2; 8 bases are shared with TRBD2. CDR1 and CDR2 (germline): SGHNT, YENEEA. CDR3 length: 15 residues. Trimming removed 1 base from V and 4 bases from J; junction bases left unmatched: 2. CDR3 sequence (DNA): TGTGCCAGCAGCTTAGTTGGGACTAGCACCGGGGAGCTGTTTTTT. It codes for CASSLVGTSTGELFF.

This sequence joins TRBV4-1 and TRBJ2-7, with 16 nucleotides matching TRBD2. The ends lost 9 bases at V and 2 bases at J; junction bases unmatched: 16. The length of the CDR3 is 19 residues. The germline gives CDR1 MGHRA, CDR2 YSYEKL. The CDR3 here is CARHVTDRGLAGGPYEQYF. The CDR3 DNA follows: TGCGCCAGACACGTTACCGATAGGGGACTAGCGGGAGGGCCCTACGAGCAGTACTTC.

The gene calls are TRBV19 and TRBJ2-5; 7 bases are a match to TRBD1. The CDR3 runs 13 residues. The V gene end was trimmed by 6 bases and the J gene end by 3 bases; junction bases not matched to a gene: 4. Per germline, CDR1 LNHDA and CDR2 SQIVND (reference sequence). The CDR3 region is CASRRGGEETQYF. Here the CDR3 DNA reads TGTGCCAGTAGAAGAGGGGGCGAAGAGACCCAGTACTTC.

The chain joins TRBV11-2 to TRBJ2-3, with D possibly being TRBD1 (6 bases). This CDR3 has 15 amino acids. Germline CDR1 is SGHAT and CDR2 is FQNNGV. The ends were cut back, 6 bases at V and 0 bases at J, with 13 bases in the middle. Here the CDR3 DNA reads TGTGCCAGCAGTAAGGTGGGGGCCAGCACAGATACGCAGTATTTT. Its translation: CASSKVGASTDTQYF.

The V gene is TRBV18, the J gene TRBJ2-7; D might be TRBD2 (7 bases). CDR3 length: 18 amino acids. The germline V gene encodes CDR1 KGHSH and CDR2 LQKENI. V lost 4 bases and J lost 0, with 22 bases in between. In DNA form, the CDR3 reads TGTGCCAGCTCACTGGACGGAAAGGGGGAGGGTCCCTCCTACGAGCAGTACTTC. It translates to CASSLDGKGEGPSYEQYF.